This is a list of T cell receptor beta chains from one sample in a study of T cell responses to AZD1222 COVID-19 vaccine. Method: immunoSEQ multiplex PCR; TCRdb's copy keeps in-frame clones and lacks some. The data contain roughly 100,000 clones, 90% of them singletons. The sample here was peripheral blood, taken on day 0 of AZD1222 vaccination. These receptors originate from an adult in good health. Both conserved end residues are part of each CDR3.

V	J	CDR3
TRBV7-8	TRBJ1-5	CASSLDGMGQPQHF
TRBV11-2	TRBJ2-1	CASSLMGSSYNEQFF
TRBV15	TRBJ2-1	CATSSGPTDEQFF
TRBV6-4	TRBJ2-3	CASSRTSRDTQYF
TRBV7-9	TRBJ1-5	CASSLMGSNQPQHF
TRBV7-3	TRBJ1-4	CASSLRDSATNEKLFF
TRBV3-1/TRBV3-2	TRBJ1-1	CASSQGRGEAFF
TRBV7-9	TRBJ2-7	CASSPGTGVLGEQYF
TRBV5-6	TRBJ1-2	CASSSPDRPYYGYTF
TRBV7-2	TRBJ2-1	CASSPGGRPEQFF
TRBV7-6	TRBJ2-2	CASSLVASSSTGELFF
TRBV3-1/TRBV3-2	TRBJ1-2	CASSQASAGSGYTF
TRBV4-1	TRBJ2-1	CASSQPVAGSNEQFF
TRBV4-1	TRBJ1-1	CASSPRELTGNTEAFF
TRBV28	TRBJ1-5	CASSLPDRAGQPQHF
TRBV7-9	TRBJ1-4	CASSLRETNEKLFF
TRBV29-1	TRBJ1-1	CSVDLWTEAFF
TRBV7-9	TRBJ2-7	CASRAGTGGYEQYF
TRBV2	TRBJ2-5	CASSRTRLEETQYF
TRBV12-3/TRBV12-4	TRBJ1-1	CASSFRGNTEAFF
TRBV7-9	TRBJ2-7	CASSPRGPDEQYF
TRBV5-4	TRBJ2-7	CASSATSGGGSYEQYF
TRBV27	TRBJ2-7	CASSIDSPYEQYF
TRBV6-5	TRBJ1-5	CASSLGTGGRQPQHF
TRBV4-1	TRBJ2-7	CASSGRDRGYEQYF
TRBV10-3	TRBJ2-1	CAISAVGTASYNEQFF
TRBV7-6	TRBJ2-5	CASSSDGTSSYQETQYF
TRBV9	TRBJ2-1	CASTPRGGGPSDNEQFF
TRBV5-4	TRBJ2-1	CASRSIPRDRTSSKQFF
TRBV30	TRBJ2-2	CAWSVRVHTGELFF
TRBV11-3	TRBJ2-1	CASSLGGQVSNEQFF
TRBV10-2	TRBJ1-3	CASSEGIRAGNTIYF
TRBV6-6	TRBJ2-5	CASSYSGGLRKETQYF
TRBV7-8	TRBJ1-6	CASSLGFIGGFSPLHF
TRBV7-2	TRBJ1-1	CASSLAGTGGGVAFF
TRBV27	TRBJ1-1	CASSLGGNTEAFF
TRBV11-2	TRBJ2-7	CASSLGGRGYEQYF
TRBV5-1	TRBJ2-2	CASSLAGGTTTGELFF
TRBV2	TRBJ1-2	CASSGGTGIDGYTF